This T cell receptor beta chain was retrieved from a study of shared clonotypes between healthy human individuals. TCRdb's table, derived via immunoSEQ multiplex PCR, lists solely in-frame clones and lacks some. Of hundreds of thousands of clones listed, roughly 96% were seen once; the top ten hold 0.095% to 0.13%. Trimming removed 3 bases from V and 6 bases from J; junction bases left unmatched: 4. CDR1 MGHRA and CDR2 YSYEKL come from the germline V gene. This CDR3 comprises 15 residues. CD45RO-negative cells were positively selected for CCR7, leaving out terminally differentiated effector memory CD45RA+ cells.

V usage is TRBV4-1 and J usage is TRBJ1-5; 11 bases are a match to TRBD1. Sequencing was done on a sample of naive CD8+ T cells sorted from blood. This receptor was obtained from a woman younger than 45 in good health. The CDR3 DNA is TGCGCCAGCAGCCACGGGACAGGGGGTTTTCAGCCCCAGCATTTT. Translating it yields CASSHGTGGFQPQHF.